This T cell receptor beta chain is from a study of blood T cell repertoires in COVID-19. Authors' data handling: For nucleated cells, counts were estimated from reference gene primer amplification. The repertoire was sequenced with immunoSEQ multiplex PCR; TCRdb's copy has only in-frame clones and lacks some. The V and J calls and clone size were taken over from that table, and D and trimming were inferred from the DNA. The sample holds 200,000 or so clones, 70% to 85% seen once. The V gene end was trimmed by 0 bases and the J gene end by 3 bases; junction bases not matched to a gene: 2. This CDR3 region has 15 residues. Germline V lookup: CDR1 KGHSH, CDR2 LQKENI.

The TCR comes from a woman aged 40 to 55 with acute COVID-19. The sample taken for sequencing was PBMCs or T cells enriched from blood (not recorded which). The J gene is TRBJ1-5, the V gene TRBV18; 7 positions match TRBD1. The CDR3 sequence: CASSPPEGANQPQHF. DNA of the CDR3: TGTGCCAGCTCACCACCGGAGGGGGCCAATCAGCCCCAGCATTTT.